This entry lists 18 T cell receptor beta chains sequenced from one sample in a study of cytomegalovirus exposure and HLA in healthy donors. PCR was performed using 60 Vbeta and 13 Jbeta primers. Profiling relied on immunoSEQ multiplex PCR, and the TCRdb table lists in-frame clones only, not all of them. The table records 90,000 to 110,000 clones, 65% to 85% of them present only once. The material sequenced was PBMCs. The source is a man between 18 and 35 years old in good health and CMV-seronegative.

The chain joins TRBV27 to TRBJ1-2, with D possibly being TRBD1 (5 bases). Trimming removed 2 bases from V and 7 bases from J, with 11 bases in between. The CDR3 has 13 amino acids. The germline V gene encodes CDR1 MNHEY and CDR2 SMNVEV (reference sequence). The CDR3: CASSLRGSAGYTF. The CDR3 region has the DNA TGTGCCAGCAGTTTACGGGGGAGTGCTGGCTACACCTTC.

CDR3 nucleotides: TGTGCCAGCAGCTTAGTTGGCCCACGCTCCTACAATGAGCAGTTCTTC. Amino acid sequence: CASSLVGPRSYNEQFF. The chain combines TRBV11-2 with TRBJ2-1; D not resolved. V lost 1 base to trimming and J lost 0 bases, with 10 bases between them. CDR1 and CDR2 (germline): SGHAT, FQNNGV. This CDR3 spans 16 amino acids.

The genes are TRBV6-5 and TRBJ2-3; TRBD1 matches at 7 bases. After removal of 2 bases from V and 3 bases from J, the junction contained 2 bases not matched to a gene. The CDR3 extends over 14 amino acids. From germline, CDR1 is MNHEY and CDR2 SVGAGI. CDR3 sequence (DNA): TGTGCCAGCAGTTACGACAGGGAAACAGATACGCAGTATTTT. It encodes CASSYDRETDTQYF.

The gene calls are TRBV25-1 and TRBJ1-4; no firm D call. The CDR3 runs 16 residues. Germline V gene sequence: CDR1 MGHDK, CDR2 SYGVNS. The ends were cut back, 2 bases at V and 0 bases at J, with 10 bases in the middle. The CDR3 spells CASSEPPIATNEKLFF. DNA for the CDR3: TGTGCCAGCAGTGAACCCCCAATAGCAACTAATGAAAAACTGTTTTTT. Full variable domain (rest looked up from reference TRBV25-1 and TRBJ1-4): EADIYQTPRYLVIGTGKKITLECSQTMGHDKMYWYQQDPGMELHLIHYSYGVNSTEKGDLSSESTVSRIRTEHFPLTLESARPSHTSQYLCASSEPPIATNEKLFFGSGTQLSVL.

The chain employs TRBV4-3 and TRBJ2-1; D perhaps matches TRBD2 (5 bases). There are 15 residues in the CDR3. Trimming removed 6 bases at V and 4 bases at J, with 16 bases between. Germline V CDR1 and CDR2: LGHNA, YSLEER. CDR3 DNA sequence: TGCGCCAGCAGTCTCGACGGGCCGGGATACAATGAGCAGTTCTTC. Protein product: CASSLDGPGYNEQFF.

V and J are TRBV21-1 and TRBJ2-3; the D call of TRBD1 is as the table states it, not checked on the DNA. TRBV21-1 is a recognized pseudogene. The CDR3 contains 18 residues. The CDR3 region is CASSSFLPGQFNTDTQYF. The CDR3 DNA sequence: TGTGCCAGCAGCAGCTTTTTACCGGGACAGTTCAACACAGATACGCAGTATTTT.

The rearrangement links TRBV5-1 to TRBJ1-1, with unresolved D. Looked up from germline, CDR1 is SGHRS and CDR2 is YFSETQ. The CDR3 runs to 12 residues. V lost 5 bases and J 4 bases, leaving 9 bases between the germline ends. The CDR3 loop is CASRREGTEAFF. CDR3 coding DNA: TGCGCCAGCAGACGGGAGGGCACTGAAGCTTTCTTT.

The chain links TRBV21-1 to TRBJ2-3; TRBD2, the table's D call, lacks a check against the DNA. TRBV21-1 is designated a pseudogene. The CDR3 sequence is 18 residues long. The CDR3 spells CASSKDAVDLADTDTQYF. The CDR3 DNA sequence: TGTGCCAGCAGCAAAGATGCTGTTGATCTAGCGGACACAGATACGCAGTATTTT.

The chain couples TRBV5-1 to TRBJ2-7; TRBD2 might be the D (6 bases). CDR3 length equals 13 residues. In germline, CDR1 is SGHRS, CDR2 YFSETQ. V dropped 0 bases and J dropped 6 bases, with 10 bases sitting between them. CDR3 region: CASSLEGGSEQYF. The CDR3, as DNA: TGCGCCAGCAGCTTGGAGGGAGGAAGCGAGCAGTACTTC.

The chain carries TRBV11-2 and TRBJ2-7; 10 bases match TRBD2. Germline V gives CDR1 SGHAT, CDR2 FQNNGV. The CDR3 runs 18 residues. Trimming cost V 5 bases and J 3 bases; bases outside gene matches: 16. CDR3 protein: CASSPITRASGGRYEQYF. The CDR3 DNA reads TGTGCCAGCAGCCCAATAACCCGGGCTAGCGGGGGACGCTACGAGCAGTACTTC.

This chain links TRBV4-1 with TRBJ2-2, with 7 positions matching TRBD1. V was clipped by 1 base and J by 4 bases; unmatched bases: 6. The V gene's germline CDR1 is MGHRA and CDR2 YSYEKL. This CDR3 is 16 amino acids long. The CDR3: CASSQVPDRATGELFF. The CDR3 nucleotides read TGCGCCAGCAGCCAAGTCCCCGACAGGGCCACCGGGGAGCTGTTTTTT.

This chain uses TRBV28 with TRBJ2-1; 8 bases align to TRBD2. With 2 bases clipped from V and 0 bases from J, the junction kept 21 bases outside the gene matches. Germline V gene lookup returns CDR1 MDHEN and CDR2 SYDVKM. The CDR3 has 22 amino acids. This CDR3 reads CASSLQTSGEGWSISSYNEQFF. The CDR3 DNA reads TGTGCCAGCAGTTTACAAACTAGCGGAGAGGGGTGGTCAATAAGCTCCTACAATGAGCAGTTCTTC. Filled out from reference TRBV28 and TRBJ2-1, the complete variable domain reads DVKVTQSSRYLVKRTGEKVFLECVQDMDHENMFWYRQDPGLGLRLIYFSYDVKMKEKGDIPEGYSVSREKKERFSLILESASTNQTSMYLCASSLQTSGEGWSISSYNEQFFGPGTRLTVL.

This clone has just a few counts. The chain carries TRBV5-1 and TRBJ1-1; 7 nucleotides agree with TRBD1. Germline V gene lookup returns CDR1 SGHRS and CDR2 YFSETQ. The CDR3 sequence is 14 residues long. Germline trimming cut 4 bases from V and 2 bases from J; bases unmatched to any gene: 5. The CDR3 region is CASSPGQRNTEAFF. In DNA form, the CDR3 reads TGCGCCAGCAGCCCGGGACAGAGAAACACTGAAGCTTTCTTT. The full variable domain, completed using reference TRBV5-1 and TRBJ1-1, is KAGVTQTPRYLIKTRGQQVTLSCSPISGHRSVSWYQQTPGQGLQFLFEYFSETQRNKGNFPGRFSGRQFSNSRSEMNVSTLELGDSALYLCASSPGQRNTEAFFGQGTRLTVV.

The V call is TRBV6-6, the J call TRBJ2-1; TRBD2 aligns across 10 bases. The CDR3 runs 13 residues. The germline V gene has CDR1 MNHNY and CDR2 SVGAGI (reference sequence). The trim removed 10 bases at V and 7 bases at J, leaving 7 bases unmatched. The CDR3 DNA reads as TGTGCCACCAAGCGGGAGGGCAGGAATGAGCAGTTCTTC. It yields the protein CATKREGRNEQFF.

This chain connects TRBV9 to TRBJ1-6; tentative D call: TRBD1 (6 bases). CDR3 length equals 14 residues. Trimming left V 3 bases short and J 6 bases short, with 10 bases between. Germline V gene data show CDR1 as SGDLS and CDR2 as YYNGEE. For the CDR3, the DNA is TGTGCCAGCAGCGGAGGGACAAGTAATTCACCCCTCCACTTT. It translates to CASSGGTSNSPLHF.

DNA of the CDR3: TGTGCCTCTTTCCCCGGGACAGGGTTTTATAGCAATCAGCCCCAGCATTTT. It is translated as CASFPGTGFYSNQPQHF. The rearrangement joins TRBV5-3 to TRBJ1-5; 9 bases agree with TRBD1. TRBV5-3 is annotated as an ORF whose role is uncertain. This CDR3 is built from 17 residues. Trimming cost V 10 bases and J 0 bases; bases outside gene matches: 14.

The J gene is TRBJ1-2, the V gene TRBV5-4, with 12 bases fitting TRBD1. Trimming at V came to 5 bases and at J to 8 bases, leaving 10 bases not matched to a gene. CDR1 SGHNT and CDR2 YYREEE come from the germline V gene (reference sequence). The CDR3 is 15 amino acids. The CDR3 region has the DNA TGTGCCAGCAGGGGGACAGGGGGCCTTGATCGAGGCTACACCTTC. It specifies CASRGTGGLDRGYTF.

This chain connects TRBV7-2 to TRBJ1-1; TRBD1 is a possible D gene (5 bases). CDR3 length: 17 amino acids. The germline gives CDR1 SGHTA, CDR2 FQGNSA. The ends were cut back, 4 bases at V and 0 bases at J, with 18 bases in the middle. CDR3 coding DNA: TGTGCCAGCAGCTGGGGGGTAAAGACGGGGGTGAACACTGAAGCTTTCTTT. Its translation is CASSWGVKTGVNTEAFF. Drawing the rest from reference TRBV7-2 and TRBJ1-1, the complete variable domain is GAGVSQSPSNKVTEKGKDVELRCDPISGHTALYWYRQSLGQGLEFLIYFQGNSAPDKSGLPSDRFSAERTGGSVSTLTIQRTQQEDSAVYLCASSWGVKTGVNTEAFFGQGTRLTVV.